What follows describes a single T cell receptor beta chain. Germline CDR1 and CDR2: SNHLY and FYNNEI. The V gene lost 7 bases and the J gene lost 4 bases, with 10 bases spanning the gap. CDR3 length equals 12 residues. This sample stems from a study of blood T cell repertoires in COVID-19. As originally analysed: Amplification of reference gene primers was used by the study to estimate nucleated cell counts. Sequencing used immunoSEQ multiplex PCR; TCRdb keeps in-frame clones, though not all of them. V, J and clone size are those of that table, while D and trimming were read from the DNA. The sample holds approximately 230,000 clones, 85% to 90% seen once.

Sequencing was performed on peripheral blood. The clonotype originates from an older man with acute or convalescent COVID-19. V is TRBV2 and J is TRBJ1-1; D is unclear. As DNA, the CDR3 is TGTGCCAGCACGATATGGGCCACTGAAGCTTTCTTT. Translated: CASTIWATEAFF.